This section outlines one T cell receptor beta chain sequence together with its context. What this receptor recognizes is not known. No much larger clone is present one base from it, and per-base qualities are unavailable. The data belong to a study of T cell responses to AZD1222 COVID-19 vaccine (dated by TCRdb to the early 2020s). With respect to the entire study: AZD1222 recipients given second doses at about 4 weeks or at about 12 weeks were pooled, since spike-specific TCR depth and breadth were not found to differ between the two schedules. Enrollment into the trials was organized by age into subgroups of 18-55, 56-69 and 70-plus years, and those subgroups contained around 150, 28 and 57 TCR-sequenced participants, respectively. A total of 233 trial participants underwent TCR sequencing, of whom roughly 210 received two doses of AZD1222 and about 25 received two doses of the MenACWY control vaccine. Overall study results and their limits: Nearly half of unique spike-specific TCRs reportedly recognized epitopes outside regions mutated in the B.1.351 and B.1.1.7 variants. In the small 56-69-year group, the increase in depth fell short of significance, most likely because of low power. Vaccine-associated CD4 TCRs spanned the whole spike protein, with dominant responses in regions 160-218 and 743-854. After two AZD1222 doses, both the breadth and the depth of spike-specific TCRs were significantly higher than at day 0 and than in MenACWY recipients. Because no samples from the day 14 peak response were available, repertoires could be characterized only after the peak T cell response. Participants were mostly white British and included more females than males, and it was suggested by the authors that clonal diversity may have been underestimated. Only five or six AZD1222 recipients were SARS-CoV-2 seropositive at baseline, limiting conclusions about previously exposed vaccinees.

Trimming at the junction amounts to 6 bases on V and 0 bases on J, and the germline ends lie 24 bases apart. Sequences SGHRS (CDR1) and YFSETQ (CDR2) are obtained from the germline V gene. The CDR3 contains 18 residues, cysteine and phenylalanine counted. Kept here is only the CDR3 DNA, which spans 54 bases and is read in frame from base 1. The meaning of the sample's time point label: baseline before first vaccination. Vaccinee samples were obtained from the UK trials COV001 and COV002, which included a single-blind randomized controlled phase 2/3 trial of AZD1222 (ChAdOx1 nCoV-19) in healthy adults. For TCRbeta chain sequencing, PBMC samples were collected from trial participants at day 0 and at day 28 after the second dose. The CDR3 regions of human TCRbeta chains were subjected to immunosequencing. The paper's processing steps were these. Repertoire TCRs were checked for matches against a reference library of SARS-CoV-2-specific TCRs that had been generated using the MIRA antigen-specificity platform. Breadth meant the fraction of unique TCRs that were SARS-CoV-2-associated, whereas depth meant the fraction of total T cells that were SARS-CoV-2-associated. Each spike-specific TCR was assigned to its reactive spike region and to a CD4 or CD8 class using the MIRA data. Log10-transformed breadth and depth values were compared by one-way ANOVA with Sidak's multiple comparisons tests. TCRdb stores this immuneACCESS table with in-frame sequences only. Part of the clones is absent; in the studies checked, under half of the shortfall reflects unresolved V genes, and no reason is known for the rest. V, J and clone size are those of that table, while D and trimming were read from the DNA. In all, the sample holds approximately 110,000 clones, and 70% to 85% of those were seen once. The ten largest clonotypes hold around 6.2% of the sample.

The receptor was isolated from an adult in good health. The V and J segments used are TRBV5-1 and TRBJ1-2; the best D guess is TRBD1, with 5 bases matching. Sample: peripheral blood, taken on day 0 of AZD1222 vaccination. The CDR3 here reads CASKMGLNRPSANYGYTF. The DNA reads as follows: TGCGCCAGCAAAATGGGCTTGAACAGGCCCTCAGCTAACTATGGCTACACCTTC.